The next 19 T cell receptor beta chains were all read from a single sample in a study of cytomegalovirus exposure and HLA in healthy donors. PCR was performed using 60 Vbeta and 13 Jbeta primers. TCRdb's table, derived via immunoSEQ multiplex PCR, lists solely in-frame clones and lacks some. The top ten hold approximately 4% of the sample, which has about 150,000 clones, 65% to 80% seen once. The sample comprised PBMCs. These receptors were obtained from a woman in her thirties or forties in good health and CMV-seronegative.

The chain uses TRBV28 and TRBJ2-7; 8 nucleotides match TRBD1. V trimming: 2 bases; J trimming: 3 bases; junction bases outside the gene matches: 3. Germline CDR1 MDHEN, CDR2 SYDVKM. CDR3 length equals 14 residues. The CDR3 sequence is CASSLTGGIYEQYF. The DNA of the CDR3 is TGTGCCAGCAGTTTAACAGGGGGAATCTACGAGCAGTACTTC.

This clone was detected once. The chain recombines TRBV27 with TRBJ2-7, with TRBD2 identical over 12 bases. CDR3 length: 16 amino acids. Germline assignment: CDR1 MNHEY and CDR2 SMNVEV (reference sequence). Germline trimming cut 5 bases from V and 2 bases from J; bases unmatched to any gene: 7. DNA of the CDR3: TGTGCCAGCAGTCCGCTAGCGGGAGGGCCCCCCTACGAGCAGTACTTC. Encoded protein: CASSPLAGGPPYEQYF.

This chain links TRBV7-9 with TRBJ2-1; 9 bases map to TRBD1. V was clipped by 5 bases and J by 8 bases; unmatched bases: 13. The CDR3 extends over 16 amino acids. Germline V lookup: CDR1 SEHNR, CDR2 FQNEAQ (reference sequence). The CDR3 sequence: CASSKRDREVSYEQFF. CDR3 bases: TGTGCCAGCAGCAAGAGGGACAGGGAGGTTTCGTATGAGCAGTTCTTC.

The CDR3 region is CSLGGGDEQFF. For the CDR3, the DNA is TGCAGCCTCGGTGGGGGGGATGAGCAGTTCTTC. The chain carries TRBV29-1 and TRBJ2-1; 7 bases map to TRBD2. CDR3 size: 11 residues. V was pared by 8 bases and J by 8 bases, with 6 bases of the junction left unmatched. The germline gives CDR1 SQVTM, CDR2 ANQGSEA.

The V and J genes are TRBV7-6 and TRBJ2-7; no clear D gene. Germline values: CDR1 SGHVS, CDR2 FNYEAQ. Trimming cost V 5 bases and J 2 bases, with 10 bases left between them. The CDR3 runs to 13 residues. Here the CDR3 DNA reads TGTGCCAGCAGCCCCCTCCTAGCCTACGAGCAGTACTTC. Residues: CASSPLLAYEQYF. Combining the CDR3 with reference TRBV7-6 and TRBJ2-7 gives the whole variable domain GAGVSQSPRYKVTKRGQDVALRCDPISGHVSLYWYRQALGQGPEFLTYFNYEAQQDKSGLPNDRFSAERPEGSISTLTIQRTEQRDSAMYRCASSPLLAYEQYFGPGTRLTVT.

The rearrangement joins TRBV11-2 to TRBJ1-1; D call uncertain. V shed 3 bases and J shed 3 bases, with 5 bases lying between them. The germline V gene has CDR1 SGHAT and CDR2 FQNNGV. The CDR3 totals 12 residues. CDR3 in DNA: TGTGCCAGCAGCTTGTCGGACACTGAAGCTTTCTTT. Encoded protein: CASSLSDTEAFF.

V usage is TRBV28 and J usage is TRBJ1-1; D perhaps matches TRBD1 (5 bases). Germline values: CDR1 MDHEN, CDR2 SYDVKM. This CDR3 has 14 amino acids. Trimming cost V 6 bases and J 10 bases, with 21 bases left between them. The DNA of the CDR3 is TGTGCCAGCAGCCTCGGCGGGGCCCGAGGAGGAGCTTTCTTT. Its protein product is CASSLGGARGGAFF.

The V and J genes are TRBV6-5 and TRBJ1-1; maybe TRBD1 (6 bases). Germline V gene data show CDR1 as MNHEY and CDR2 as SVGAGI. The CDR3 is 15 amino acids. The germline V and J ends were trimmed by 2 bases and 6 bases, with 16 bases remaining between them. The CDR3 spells CASSYQQGLMPEAFF. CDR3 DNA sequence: TGTGCCAGCAGTTACCAGCAGGGGCTTATGCCTGAAGCTTTCTTT.

The CDR3 region has the DNA TGTGCCAGCAGCGGACAGACAGGCAGCTCCTACGAGCAGTACTTC. Its protein product is CASSGQTGSSYEQYF. The chain uses TRBV12-1 and TRBJ2-7; the table's TRBD1 call for D was not verified on the DNA. TRBV12-1 is an annotated pseudogene. The CDR3 loop spans 15 amino acids.

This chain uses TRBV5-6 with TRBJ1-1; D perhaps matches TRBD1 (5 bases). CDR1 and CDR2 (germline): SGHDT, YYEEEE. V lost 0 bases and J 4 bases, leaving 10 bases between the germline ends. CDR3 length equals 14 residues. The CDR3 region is CASSLAGGVTEAFF. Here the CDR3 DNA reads TGTGCCAGCAGCTTGGCCGGGGGGGTCACTGAAGCTTTCTTT.

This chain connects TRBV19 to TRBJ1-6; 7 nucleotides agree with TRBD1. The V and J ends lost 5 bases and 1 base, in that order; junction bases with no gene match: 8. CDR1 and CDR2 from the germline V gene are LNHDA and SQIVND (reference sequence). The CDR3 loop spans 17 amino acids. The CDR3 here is CASSATRGQSYNSPLHF. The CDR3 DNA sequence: TGTGCCAGTAGTGCTACTAGGGGACAGTCCTATAATTCACCCCTCCACTTT.

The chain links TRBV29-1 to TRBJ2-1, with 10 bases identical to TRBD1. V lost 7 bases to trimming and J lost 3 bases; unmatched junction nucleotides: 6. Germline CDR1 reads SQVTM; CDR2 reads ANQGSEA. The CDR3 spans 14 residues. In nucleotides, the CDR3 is TGCAGCGCCCTGACAGGGGGCAACTACAATGAGCAGTTCTTC. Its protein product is CSALTGGNYNEQFF.

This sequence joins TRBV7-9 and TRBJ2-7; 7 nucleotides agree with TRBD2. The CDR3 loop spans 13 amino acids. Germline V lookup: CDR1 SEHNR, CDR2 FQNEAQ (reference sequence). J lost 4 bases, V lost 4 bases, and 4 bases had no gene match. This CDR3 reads CASSWGGNYEQYF. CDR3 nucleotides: TGTGCCAGCAGCTGGGGAGGGAATTACGAGCAGTACTTC.

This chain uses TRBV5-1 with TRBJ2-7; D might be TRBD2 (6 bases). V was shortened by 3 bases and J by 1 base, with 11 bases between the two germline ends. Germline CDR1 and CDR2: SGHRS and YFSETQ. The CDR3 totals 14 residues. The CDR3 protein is CASSSYSGSYEQYF. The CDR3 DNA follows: TGCGCCAGCAGCTCTTACAGCGGGTCCTACGAGCAGTACTTC.

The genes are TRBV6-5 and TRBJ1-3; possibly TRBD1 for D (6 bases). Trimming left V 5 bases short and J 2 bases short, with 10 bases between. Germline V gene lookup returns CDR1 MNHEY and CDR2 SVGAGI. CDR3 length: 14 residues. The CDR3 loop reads CASSAGAPGNTIYF. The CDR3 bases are TGTGCCAGCAGTGCAGGGGCCCCTGGAAACACCATATATTTT.

The CDR3 coding sequence is TGCGCCAGCCAGCTGGGACAGGAACCGAGCACAGATACGCAGTATTTT. Its protein is CASQLGQEPSTDTQYF. This rearrangement joins TRBV5-1 to TRBJ2-3; 8 nucleotides agree with TRBD1. V shed 7 bases, J shed 0 bases, and the junction held 10 bases outside the gene matches. The CDR3 contains 16 residues. Germline loops: CDR1 SGHRS, CDR2 YFSETQ.

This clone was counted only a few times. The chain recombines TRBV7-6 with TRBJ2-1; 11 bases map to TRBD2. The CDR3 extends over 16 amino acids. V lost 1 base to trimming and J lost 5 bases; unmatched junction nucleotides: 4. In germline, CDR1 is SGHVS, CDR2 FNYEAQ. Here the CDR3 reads CASSLEASGRHNEQFF. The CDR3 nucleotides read TGTGCCAGCAGCTTAGAGGCTAGCGGGAGGCACAATGAGCAGTTCTTC.

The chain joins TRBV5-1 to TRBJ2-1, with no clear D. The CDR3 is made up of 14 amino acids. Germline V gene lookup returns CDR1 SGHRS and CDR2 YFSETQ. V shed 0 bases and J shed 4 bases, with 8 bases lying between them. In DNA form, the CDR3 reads TGCGCCAGCAGCTTGGACAGAAGTTACAATGAGCAGTTCTTC. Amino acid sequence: CASSLDRSYNEQFF.

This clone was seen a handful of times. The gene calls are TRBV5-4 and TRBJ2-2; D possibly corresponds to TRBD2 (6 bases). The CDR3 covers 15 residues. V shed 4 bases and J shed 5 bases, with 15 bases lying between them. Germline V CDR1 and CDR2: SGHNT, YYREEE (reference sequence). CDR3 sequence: CASSAGRGFTGELFF. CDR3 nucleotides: TGTGCCAGCAGCGCGGGACGGGGCTTTACCGGGGAGCTGTTTTTT.